This passage covers 30 T cell receptor beta chains from one sample sequenced in a study of blood T cell repertoires in COVID-19. Clones were read by immunoSEQ multiplex PCR, and TCRdb kept only the in-frame ones, dropping some. The table has about 310,000 clones, around 86% seen once; the top ten hold 1%. Material for sequencing was peripheral blood. The receptors were gathered from a man between 50 and 59 years old with active or convalescent COVID-19.

The J gene is TRBJ1-2, the V gene TRBV6-5, with no clear D. The V end was cut by 2 bases, the J end by 8 bases, with 18 bases between. Per the germline V gene, CDR1 is MNHEY and CDR2 is SVGAGI. The CDR3 loop spans 15 amino acids. The CDR3 DNA reads TGTGCCAGCAGTTACCAGGATAATTTGATGAAAGGCTACACCTTC. It specifies CASSYQDNLMKGYTF.

The V call is TRBV5-4, the J call TRBJ1-6; TRBD1 matches at 7 bases. The germline CDR1 and CDR2 sequences are SGHNT and YYREEE (reference sequence). J was trimmed by 7 bases and V by 0 bases; bases with no gene match: 7. CDR3 length: 16 amino acids. CDR3: CASSLAQGTVNSPLHF. DNA for the CDR3: TGTGCCAGCAGCTTGGCCCAAGGGACAGTAAATTCACCCCTCCACTTT.

The CDR3, as DNA: TGTGCCAGCAGCTTGTCGGGCGGGACAGAGCAGTATTTT. Its protein is CASSLSGGTEQYF. The V call is TRBV3-1 (or the pseudogene TRBV3-2), the J call TRBJ2-3; D is perhaps TRBD1 (7 bases). The V gene lost 5 bases and the J gene lost 11 bases, with 17 bases spanning the gap. The CDR3 extends over 13 amino acids. Per germline, CDR1 LGHDT and CDR2 YNNKEL (reference sequence).

This chain joins TRBV28 and TRBJ1-6; D is unclear. The CDR3 sequence is 17 residues long. V lost 6 bases and J lost 5, with 20 bases in between. Germline V gives CDR1 MDHEN, CDR2 SYDVKM. CDR3 DNA sequence: TGTGCCAGCAGCACCGCAGGCGCAAATACCAATAATTCACCCCTCCACTTT. It translates to CASSTAGANTNNSPLHF.

The chain joins TRBV18 to TRBJ2-1; 8 nucleotides align to TRBD1. The length of the CDR3 is 15 residues. Germline CDR1 is KGHSH and CDR2 is LQKENI. The trim removed 3 bases at V and 5 bases at J, leaving 6 bases unmatched. CDR3 bases: TGTGCCAGCTCACCTGGTCAGGGGGCGAACAATGAGCAGTTCTTC. It specifies CASSPGQGANNEQFF.

The V and J genes are TRBV3-1 (or the pseudogene TRBV3-2) and TRBJ1-1; 8 bases align to TRBD1. V was clipped by 7 bases and J by 5 bases; unmatched bases: 6. CDR1 and CDR2 from the germline V gene are LGHDT and YNNKEL (reference sequence). The CDR3 is made up of 13 amino acids. For the CDR3, the DNA is TGTGCCAGCACCCCAGGGGGCTGGACTGAAGCTTTCTTT. It specifies CASTPGGWTEAFF.

The chain combines TRBV5-5 with TRBJ1-4; possible D gene TRBD1, 5 bases. The CDR3 runs 15 residues. Trimming shortened V by 0 bases and J by 5 bases, and 11 bases separated the two germline ends. The germline gives CDR1 SGHKS, CDR2 YYEKEE (reference sequence). The CDR3 spells CASSLATGVNEKLFF. The CDR3 DNA follows: TGTGCCAGCAGCTTGGCAACAGGAGTAAATGAAAAACTGTTTTTT.

The chain recombines TRBV19 with TRBJ1-5; D remains unclear. This CDR3 has 15 amino acids. The ends were cut back, 4 bases at V and 0 bases at J, with 10 bases in the middle. Germline CDR1 and CDR2: LNHDA and SQIVND (reference sequence). For the CDR3, the DNA is TGTGCCAGTAGTAGCGGTAGCGATAGCAATCAGCCCCAGCATTTT. Its translation: CASSSGSDSNQPQHF. Filled out from reference TRBV19 and TRBJ1-5, the complete variable domain reads DGGITQSPKYLFRKEGQNVTLSCEQNLNHDAMYWYRQDPGQGLRLIYYSQIVNDFQKGDIAEGYSVSREKKESFPLTVTSAQKNPTAFYLCASSSGSDSNQPQHFGDGTRLSIL.

The CDR3 DNA reads TGCGCCAGCAGCCAAGTGCCCGGGACTAGCACCGGGGAGCTGTTTTTT. Translating it yields CASSQVPGTSTGELFF. The rearrangement links TRBV4-3 to TRBJ2-2; 8 bases fit TRBD2. The CDR3 extends over 16 amino acids. CDR1 is LGHNA, CDR2 YSLEER, per germline. V lost 1 base and J lost 4; bases outside the gene matches: 5.

The CDR3 sequence is CSASIDRPGQPQHF. CDR3 DNA sequence: TGCAGTGCTAGTATCGACAGACCGGGTCAGCCCCAGCATTTT. The J gene is TRBJ1-5, the V gene TRBV20-1; D is possibly TRBD1 (5 bases). Germline CDR1 is DFQATT and CDR2 is SNEGSKA (reference sequence). There are 14 residues in the CDR3. The V and J ends lost 3 bases and 6 bases respectively, with 15 bases between them.

The chain recombines TRBV15 with TRBJ2-7; 9 bases are shared with TRBD1. The germline V gene encodes CDR1 LNHNV and CDR2 YYDKDF (reference sequence). This CDR3 is built from 14 residues. With 6 bases clipped from V and 0 bases from J, the junction kept 3 bases outside the gene matches. CDR3: CATRGTGSSYEQYF. CDR3 coding DNA: TGTGCCACCAGGGGGACAGGGAGCTCCTACGAGCAGTACTTC.

This chain connects TRBV4-2 to TRBJ2-3; 10 bases match TRBD1. V was clipped by 0 bases and J by 4 bases; unmatched bases: 7. CDR1 is LGHNA, CDR2 YNFKEQ, per germline. The CDR3 has 17 residues. CDR3 coding DNA: TGTGCCAGCAGCCAAGAGCCCTCCGGGACAGGGGCAGATACGCAGTATTTT. This translates into CASSQEPSGTGADTQYF.

Here the CDR3 reads CSVESPGMENIQYF. The DNA of the CDR3 is TGCAGCGTTGAATCCCCAGGGATGGAAAACATTCAGTACTTC. The rearrangement joins TRBV29-1 to TRBJ2-4, with D possibly TRBD1 on 5 matching bases. The V end lost 2 bases, the J end lost 5 bases, and 13 bases lay between the germline ends. The germline V gene encodes CDR1 SQVTM and CDR2 ANQGSEA. CDR3 length: 14 residues.

On this clone itself: This specimen includes other DNA sequences encoding the same CDR3. The rearrangement uses TRBV5-1 and TRBJ2-5; TRBD1 agrees at 10 bases. V was pared by 3 bases and J by 5 bases, with 4 bases of the junction left unmatched. Per germline, CDR1 SGHRS and CDR2 YFSETQ. The CDR3 spans 14 residues. CDR3 coding DNA: TGCGCCAGCAGCTCGACAGGGGGCGGTGAGACCCAGTACTTC. This translates into CASSSTGGGETQYF.

J is TRBJ1-1 and V is TRBV10-3; D possibly corresponds to TRBD1 (5 bases). The CDR3 extends over 14 amino acids. V was cut by 3 bases and J by 1 base, with 9 bases left in between. Germline assignment: CDR1 ENHRY and CDR2 SYGVKD. CDR3 region: CAISEGQGNTEAFF. In DNA form, the CDR3 reads TGTGCCATCAGTGAAGGGCAGGGGAACACTGAAGCTTTCTTT.

The chain couples TRBV4-3 to TRBJ1-6; D remains unclear. The CDR3 totals 17 residues. The germline CDR1 and CDR2 sequences are LGHNA and YSLEER. Trimming cost V 1 base and J 0 bases, with 10 bases left between them. CDR3 residues: CASSQVPRSSYNSPLHF. DNA for the CDR3: TGCGCCAGCAGCCAAGTCCCTAGGAGCTCCTATAATTCACCCCTCCACTTT.

The rearrangement uses TRBV2 and TRBJ2-3; 9 bases are a match to TRBD1. The CDR3 is 14 amino acids. Trimming at V came to 5 bases and at J to 3 bases, leaving 3 bases not matched to a gene. Germline V CDR1 and CDR2: SNHLY, FYNNEI. The CDR3 DNA reads as TGTGCCAGCAGTAGGACAGGGGTGACAGATACGCAGTATTTT. Its translation is CASSRTGVTDTQYF.

The chain joins TRBV6-2 or TRBV6-3 to TRBJ1-6; 7 bases are a match to TRBD1. There are 15 residues in the CDR3. Trimming took 4 bases from V and 8 from J; bases not matched to a gene: 8. Germline lookup yields CDR1 MNHEY and CDR2 SVGEGT. The CDR3 DNA reads TGTGCCAGCAGTTGGGGGACAGAAAAGGATTCACCCCTCCACTTT. As protein: CASSWGTEKDSPLHF.

The genes are TRBV5-1 and TRBJ2-3; D is perhaps TRBD1 (6 bases). V dropped 0 bases and J dropped 6 bases, with 11 bases sitting between them. Germline lookup yields CDR1 SGHRS and CDR2 YFSETQ. This CDR3 is built from 14 residues. The CDR3 sequence is CASSLALGADTQYF. The CDR3, as DNA: TGCGCCAGCAGCTTGGCTCTGGGGGCCGATACGCAGTATTTT.

The chain links TRBV5-4 to TRBJ2-3; 7 bases fit TRBD2. Germline CDR1 reads SGHNT; CDR2 reads YYREEE (reference sequence). V lost 6 bases to trimming and J lost 1 base; unmatched junction nucleotides: 5. The CDR3 is made up of 14 amino acids. CDR3 sequence reads: CASTPLAGTDTQYF. CDR3 nucleotides: TGTGCCAGCACCCCTCTAGCGGGCACAGATACGCAGTATTTT.

The rearrangement uses TRBV28 and TRBJ1-2; 9 bases agree with TRBD1. The V gene's germline CDR1 is MDHEN and CDR2 SYDVKM. The ends lost 4 bases at V and 4 bases at J; junction bases unmatched: 4. The CDR3 has 14 residues. The DNA for the CDR3 is TGTGCCAGCAGTTCTACAGGGGGCAGCTATGGCTACACCTTC. It is translated as CASSSTGGSYGYTF.

V usage is TRBV29-1 and J usage is TRBJ2-5, with 10 bases aligning to TRBD1. The germline CDR1 and CDR2 sequences are SQVTM and ANQGSEA. The CDR3 is 18 residues long. The J segment lost 5 bases and the V segment lost 0 bases, leaving 15 bases of the junction unmatched. CDR3 amino acids: CSVEEAYDRGLYRETQYF. The CDR3, as DNA: TGCAGCGTTGAAGAAGCCTATGACAGGGGGCTGTATAGGGAGACCCAGTACTTC.

The chain uses TRBV5-1 and TRBJ1-3; no clear D gene. The V end lost 0 bases, the J end lost 1 base, and 8 bases lay between the germline ends. CDR3 length: 15 residues. The germline V gene encodes CDR1 SGHRS and CDR2 YFSETQ. The CDR3 sequence: CASSLAGDSGNTIYF. The CDR3 DNA is TGCGCCAGCAGCTTGGCCGGGGATTCTGGAAACACCATATATTTT.

This clone was counted a few times. The rearrangement joins TRBV3-1 (or the pseudogene TRBV3-2) to TRBJ2-1; 12 bases agree with TRBD2. Germline CDR1 reads LGHDT; CDR2 reads YNNKEL (reference sequence). Losses at the gene ends were 6 bases for V and 7 bases for J; bases not matched to a gene: 7. This CDR3 has 15 residues. The CDR3 bases are TGTGCCAGCAGGCAGACTAGCGGGGGATGGAATGAGCAGTTCTTC. Protein: CASRQTSGGWNEQFF.

The rearrangement joins TRBV11-1 to TRBJ2-7; TRBD1 matches 7 bases. Looked up from germline, CDR1 is SGHAT and CDR2 is FQDESV (reference sequence). Losses at the gene ends were 3 bases for V and 0 bases for J; bases not matched to a gene: 2. The CDR3 has 14 amino acids. This CDR3 reads CASSLDRFSYEQYF. CDR3 in DNA: TGTGCCAGCAGCTTGGACAGGTTCTCCTACGAGCAGTACTTC.

The rearrangement uses TRBV9 and TRBJ2-2; 7 bases match TRBD1. The CDR3 has 13 amino acids. Germline CDR1 is SGDLS and CDR2 is YYNGEE. Unmatched junction bases numbered 5, after V lost 7 bases and J lost 5 bases. CDR3 in amino acids: CASAGGSTGELFF. As DNA, the CDR3 is TGTGCCAGCGCAGGGGGTAGTACCGGGGAGCTGTTTTTT. The full variable domain, completed using reference TRBV9 and TRBJ2-2, is DSGVTQTPKHLITATGQRVTLRCSPRSGDLSVYWYQQSLDQGLQFLIQYYNGEERAKGNILERFSAQQFPDLHSELNLSSLELGDSALYFCASAGGSTGELFFGEGSRLTVL.

This chain joins TRBV19 and TRBJ2-1; possible D gene TRBD2, 5 bases. Trimming pared 5 bases from V and 4 bases from J, leaving 15 bases between. Germline values: CDR1 LNHDA, CDR2 SQIVND (reference sequence). This CDR3 is built from 15 residues. The CDR3 bases are TGTGCCAGTAGTCCCACGGGGATCCCGTACAATGAGCAGTTCTTC. Translated, it gives CASSPTGIPYNEQFF.

The chain joins TRBV2 to TRBJ2-1, with TRBD1 matching 7 bases. Trimming took 4 bases from V and 4 from J; bases not matched to a gene: 19. CDR3 size: 19 residues. CDR1 SNHLY and CDR2 FYNNEI come from the germline V gene. CDR3 nucleotide sequence: TGTGCCAGCAGTGCGTCAGGGGGATTAGGGCGAAGAGGGTACAATGAGCAGTTCTTC. It specifies CASSASGGLGRRGYNEQFF.

The V gene is TRBV18, the J gene TRBJ1-1; 9 bases are a match to TRBD1. With 5 bases clipped from V and 3 bases from J, the junction kept 4 bases outside the gene matches. Germline-derived CDR1 and CDR2 are KGHSH and LQKENI. This CDR3 contains 14 residues. As DNA, the CDR3 is TGTGCCAGCTCAGTACAGGGGGCCGACACTGAAGCTTTCTTT. Translation: CASSVQGADTEAFF.

The rearrangement joins TRBV6-5 to TRBJ2-7, with D perhaps TRBD1 (6 bases). V dropped 6 bases and J dropped 3 bases, with 15 bases sitting between them. This CDR3 region has 14 residues. The germline V gene has CDR1 MNHEY and CDR2 SVGAGI. This CDR3 reads CASSTHRDIYEQYF. Here the CDR3 DNA reads TGTGCCAGCAGCACTCACCGGGACATCTACGAGCAGTACTTC.